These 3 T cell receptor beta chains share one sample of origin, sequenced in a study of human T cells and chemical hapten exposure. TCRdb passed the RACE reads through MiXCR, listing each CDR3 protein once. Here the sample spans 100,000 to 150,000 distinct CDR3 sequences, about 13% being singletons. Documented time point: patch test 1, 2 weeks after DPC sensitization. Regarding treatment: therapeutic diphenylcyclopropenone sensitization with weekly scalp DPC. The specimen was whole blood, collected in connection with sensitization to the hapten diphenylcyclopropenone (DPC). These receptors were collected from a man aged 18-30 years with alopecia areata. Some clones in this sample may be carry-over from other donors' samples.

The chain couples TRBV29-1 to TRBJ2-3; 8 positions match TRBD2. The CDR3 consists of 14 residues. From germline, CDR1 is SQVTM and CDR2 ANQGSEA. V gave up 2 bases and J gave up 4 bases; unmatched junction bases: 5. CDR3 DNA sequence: TGCAGCGTTGAACGCGGGGGGACGCCAGATACGCAGTATTTT. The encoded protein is CSVERGGTPDTQYF.

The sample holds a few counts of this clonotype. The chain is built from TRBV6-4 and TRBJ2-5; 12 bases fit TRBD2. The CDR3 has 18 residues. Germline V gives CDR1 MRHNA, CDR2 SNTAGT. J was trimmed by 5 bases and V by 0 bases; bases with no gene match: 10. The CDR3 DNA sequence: TGTGCCAGCAGTGACTCTTGGGATGGACTAGCGGGGAATGAGACCCAGTACTTC. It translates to CASSDSWDGLAGNETQYF.

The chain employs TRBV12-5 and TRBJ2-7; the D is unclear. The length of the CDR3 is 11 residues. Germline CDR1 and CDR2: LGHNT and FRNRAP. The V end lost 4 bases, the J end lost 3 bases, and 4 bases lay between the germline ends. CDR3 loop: CASGWDYEQYV. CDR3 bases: TGTGCTAGTGGTTGGGACTACGAGCAGTACGTC.